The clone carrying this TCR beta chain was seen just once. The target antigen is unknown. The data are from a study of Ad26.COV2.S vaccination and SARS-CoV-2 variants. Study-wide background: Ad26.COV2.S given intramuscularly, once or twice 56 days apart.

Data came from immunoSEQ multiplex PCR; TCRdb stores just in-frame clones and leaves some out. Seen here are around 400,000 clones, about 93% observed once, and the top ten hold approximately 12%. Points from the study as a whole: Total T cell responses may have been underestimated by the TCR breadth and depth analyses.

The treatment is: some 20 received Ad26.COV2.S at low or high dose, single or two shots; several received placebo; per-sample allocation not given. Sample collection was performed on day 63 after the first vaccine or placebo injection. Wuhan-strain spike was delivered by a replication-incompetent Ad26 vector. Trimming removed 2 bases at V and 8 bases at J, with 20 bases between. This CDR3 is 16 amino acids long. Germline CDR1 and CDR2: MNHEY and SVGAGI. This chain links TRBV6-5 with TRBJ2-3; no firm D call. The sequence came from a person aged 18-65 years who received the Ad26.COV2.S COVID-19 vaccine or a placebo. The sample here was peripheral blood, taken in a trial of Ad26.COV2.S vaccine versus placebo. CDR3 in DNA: TGTGCCAGCAGTTACACGGAACCTCGCTGGGGTGGTACGCAGTATTTT. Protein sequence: CASSYTEPRWGGTQYF.